The subject of this entry is one T cell receptor beta chain. Its antigen is unidentified. The data are from a study of monozygotic twins with inflammatory bowel disease. The study's findings and limits: Separate T cell subtypes could not be resolved from one another.

This CDR3 has 14 amino acids. Germline CDR1 SGHAT, CDR2 FQNNGV. TCRdb processed the 5' RACE reads again and assigns one entry to each CDR3 protein, with no DNA. This repertoire comprises around 450,000 distinct CDR3 sequences; its ten largest clones make up more than 2%. Sample: blood. This sequence originates from a human donor with ulcerative colitis or Crohn's disease, or a healthy co-twin of an affected twin (not recorded which). This chain joins TRBV11-2 and TRBJ2-1; there is no DNA to check the TCRdb D call of TRBD1. The CDR3 loop is CASSLEGRDNEQFF.